This TCR beta chain emerged from a study of blood T cell repertoires in COVID-19. Study background: COVID-19 samples collected from the United States, Italy and Spain covered acute and convalescent phases.

V gave up 1 base and J gave up 0 bases, with 16 bases separating them. CDR1 and CDR2 from the germline V gene are KGHSH and LQKENI. The CDR3 runs 17 residues. Profiled with immunoSEQ multiplex PCR; TCRdb holds only in-frame clones, not every one. Among under 150,000 clones listed, roughly 84% were seen once. Specimen: PBMCs or T cells enriched from blood (not recorded which). This TCR was sampled from a middle-aged man with acute COVID-19. The chain recombines TRBV18 with TRBJ2-7, with D possibly being TRBD2 (6 bases). CDR3 residues: CASSPLGGPPLSYEQYF. The CDR3 nucleotides read TGTGCCAGCTCACCACTCGGAGGGCCACCTCTCTCCTACGAGCAGTACTTC.